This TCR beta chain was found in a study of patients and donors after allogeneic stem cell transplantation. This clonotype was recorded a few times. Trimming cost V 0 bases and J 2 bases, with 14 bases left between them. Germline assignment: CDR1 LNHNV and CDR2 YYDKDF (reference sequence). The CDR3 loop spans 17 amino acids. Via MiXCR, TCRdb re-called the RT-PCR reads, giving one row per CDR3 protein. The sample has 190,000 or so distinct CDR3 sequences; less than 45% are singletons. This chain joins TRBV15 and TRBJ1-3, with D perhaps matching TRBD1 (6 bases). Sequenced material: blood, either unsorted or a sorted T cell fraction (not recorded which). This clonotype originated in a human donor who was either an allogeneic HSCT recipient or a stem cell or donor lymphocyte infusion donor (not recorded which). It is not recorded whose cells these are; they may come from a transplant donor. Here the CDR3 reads CATSRETGSGAGNTIYF. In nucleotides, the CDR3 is TGTGCCACCAGCAGAGAGACAGGCTCCGGTGCTGGAAACACCATATATTTT.